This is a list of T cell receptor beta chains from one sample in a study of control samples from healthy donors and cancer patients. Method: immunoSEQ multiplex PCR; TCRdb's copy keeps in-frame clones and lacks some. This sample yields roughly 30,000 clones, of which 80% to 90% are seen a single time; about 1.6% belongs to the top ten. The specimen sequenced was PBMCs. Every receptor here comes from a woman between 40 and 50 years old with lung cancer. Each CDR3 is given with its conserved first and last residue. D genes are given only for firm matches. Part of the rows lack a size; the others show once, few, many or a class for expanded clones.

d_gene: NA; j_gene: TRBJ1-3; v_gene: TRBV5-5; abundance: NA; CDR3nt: TGTGCCAGCAGCTCGGGACTCCCTCAGCGAAACACCATATATTTT; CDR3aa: CASSSGLPQRNTIYF
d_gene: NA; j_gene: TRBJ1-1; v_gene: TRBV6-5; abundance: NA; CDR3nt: TGTGCCAGCAGTCAAACGACAGTGAACACTGAAGCTTTCTTT; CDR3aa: CASSQTTVNTEAFF
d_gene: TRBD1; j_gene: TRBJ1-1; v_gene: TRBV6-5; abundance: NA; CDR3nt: TGTGCCACCCATGGACAGGGTGGTGGAACTGAAGCTTTCTTT; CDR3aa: CATHGQGGGTEAFF
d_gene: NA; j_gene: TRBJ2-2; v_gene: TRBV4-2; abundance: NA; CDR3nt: TGTGCCAGCAGTCAAGTATCGGAGTTGAACACCGGGGAGCTGTTTTTT; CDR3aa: CASSQVSELNTGELFF
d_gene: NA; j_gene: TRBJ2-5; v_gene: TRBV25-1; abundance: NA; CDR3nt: TGTGCCAGCAGTGGGGCAGGGAGGGGGGAGACCCAGTACTTC; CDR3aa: CASSGAGRGETQYF
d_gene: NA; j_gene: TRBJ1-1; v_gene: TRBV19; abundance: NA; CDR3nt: TGTGCCAGTAGTATAGATCGGAGATTTGAAGCTTTCTTT; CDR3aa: CASSIDRRFEAFF
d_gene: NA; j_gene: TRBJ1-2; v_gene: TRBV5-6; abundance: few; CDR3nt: TGTGCCAGCAGCTTAAACAGGGTAGGAGGCTACACCTTC; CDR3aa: CASSLNRVGGYTF
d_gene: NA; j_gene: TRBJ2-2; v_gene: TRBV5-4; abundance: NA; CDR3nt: TGTGCCAGCAGCCCGGAGCCCACCGGGGAGCTGTTTTTT; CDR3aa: CASSPEPTGELFF
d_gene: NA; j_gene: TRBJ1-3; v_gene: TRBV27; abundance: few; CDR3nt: TGTGCCAGCAGTGCCGACAGGCGCTCTGGAAACACCATATATTTT; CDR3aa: CASSADRRSGNTIYF
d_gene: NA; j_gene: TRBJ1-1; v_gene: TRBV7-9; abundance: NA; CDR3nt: TGTGCCAGCAGCTTTTTTGGGGGCGGGACTGAAGCTTTCTTT; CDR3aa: CASSFFGGGTEAFF
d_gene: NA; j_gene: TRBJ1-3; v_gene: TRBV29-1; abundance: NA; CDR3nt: TGCAGCGTTGGAGGGGCTGGAAACACCATATATTTT; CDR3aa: CSVGGAGNTIYF
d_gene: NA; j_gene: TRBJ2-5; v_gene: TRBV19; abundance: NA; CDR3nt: TGTGCCAGTAGTACGCCAGAGGGGGGCAGGTACCAAGAGACCCAGTACTTC; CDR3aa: CASSTPEGGRYQETQYF
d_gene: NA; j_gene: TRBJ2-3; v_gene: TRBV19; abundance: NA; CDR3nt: TGTGCCAGTAGTAACTTGTCCCAAACAGATACGCAGTATTTT; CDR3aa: CASSNLSQTDTQYF
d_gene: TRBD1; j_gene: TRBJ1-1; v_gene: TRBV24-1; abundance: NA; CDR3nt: TGTGCCACCAGTGAGCGGACAGGGACTGAAGCTTTCTTT; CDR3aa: CATSERTGTEAFF
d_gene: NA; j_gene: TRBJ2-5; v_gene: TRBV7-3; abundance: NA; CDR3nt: TGTGCCAGCAGCCGCGGACGTTCTGAGACCCAGTACTTC; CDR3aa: CASSRGRSETQYF
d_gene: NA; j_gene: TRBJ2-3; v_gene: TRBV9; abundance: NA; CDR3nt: TGTGCCAGCAGCGTAGACCCTAGTAGGGATACGCAGTATTTT; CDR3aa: CASSVDPSRDTQYF
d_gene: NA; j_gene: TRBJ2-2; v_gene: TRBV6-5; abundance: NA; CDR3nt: TGTGCCAGCAGTTCGGACCCGAACACCGGGGAGCTGTTTTTT; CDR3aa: CASSSDPNTGELFF
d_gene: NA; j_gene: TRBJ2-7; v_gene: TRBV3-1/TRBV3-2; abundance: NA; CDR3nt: TGTGCCAGCAGCAAGGGGACATCCTTCTACGAGCAGTACTTC; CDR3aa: CASSKGTSFYEQYF
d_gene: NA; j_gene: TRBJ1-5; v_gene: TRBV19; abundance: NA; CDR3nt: TGTGCCAGTAGTATAAGGGGGGCAGGTCAGCCCCAGCATTTT; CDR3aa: CASSIRGAGQPQHF
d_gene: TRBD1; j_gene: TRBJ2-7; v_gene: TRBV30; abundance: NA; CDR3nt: TGTGCCTGGAGCAGACAGGGGCTGGGGGAGCAGTACTTC; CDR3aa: CAWSRQGLGEQYF
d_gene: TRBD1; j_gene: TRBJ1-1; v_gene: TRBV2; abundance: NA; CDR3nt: TGTGCCAGCAGGACACAGGGGAAGACTGAAGCTTTCTTT; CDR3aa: CASRTQGKTEAFF
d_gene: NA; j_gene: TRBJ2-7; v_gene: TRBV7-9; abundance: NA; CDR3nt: TGTGCCAGCAGCTTAGTAGCCGGGGCGAGTGAGCAGTACTTC; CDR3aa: CASSLVAGASEQYF
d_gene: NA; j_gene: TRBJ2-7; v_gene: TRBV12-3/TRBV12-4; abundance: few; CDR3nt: TGTGCCAGCAGTTCGTCCGATTCGGCGCAGTACTTC; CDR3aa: CASSSSDSAQYF
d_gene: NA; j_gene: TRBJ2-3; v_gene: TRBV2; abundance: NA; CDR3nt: TGTGCCAGCAGTGCCGGCGGGGCTAGCACAGATACGCAGTATTTT; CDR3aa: CASSAGGASTDTQYF
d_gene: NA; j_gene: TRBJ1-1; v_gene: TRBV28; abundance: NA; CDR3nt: TGTGCCAGCCGGGGAGTGGTTGGAACTGAAGCTTTCTTT; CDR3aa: CASRGVVGTEAFF
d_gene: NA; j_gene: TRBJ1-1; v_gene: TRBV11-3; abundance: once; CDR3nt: TGTGCCAGCAGCTTTTACGGTTCTGAAGCTTTCTTT; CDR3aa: CASSFYGSEAFF
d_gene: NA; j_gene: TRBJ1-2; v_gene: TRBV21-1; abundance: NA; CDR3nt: TGTGCCAGCAGCAAAACCGGGACAGAGACGCCTAACTATGGCTACACCTTC; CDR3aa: CASSKTGTETPNYGYTF
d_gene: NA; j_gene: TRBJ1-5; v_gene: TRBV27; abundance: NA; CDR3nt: TGTGCCAGCTCAGCCAGCCATAGCAATCAGCCCCAGCATTTT; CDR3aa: CASSASHSNQPQHF
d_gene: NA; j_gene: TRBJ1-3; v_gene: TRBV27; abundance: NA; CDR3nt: TGTGCCAGCAGTTTAAGGGGCGGTCCTCACTCTGGAAACACCATATATTTT; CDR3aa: CASSLRGGPHSGNTIYF
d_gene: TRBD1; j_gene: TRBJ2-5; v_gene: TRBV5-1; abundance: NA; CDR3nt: TGCGCCAGCAGCTTAATGACAGGGGCCTCTCAAGAGACCCAGTACTTC; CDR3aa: CASSLMTGASQETQYF
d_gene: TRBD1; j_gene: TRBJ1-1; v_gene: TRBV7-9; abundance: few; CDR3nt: TGTGCCAGCAGCCTTCTGGACAGGCTGAACACTGAAGCTTTCTTT; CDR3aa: CASSLLDRLNTEAFF
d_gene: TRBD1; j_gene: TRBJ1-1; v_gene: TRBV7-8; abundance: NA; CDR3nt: TGTGCCAGCAGCTATAGACAGGGGGCAGGAGCTTTCTTT; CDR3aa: CASSYRQGAGAFF
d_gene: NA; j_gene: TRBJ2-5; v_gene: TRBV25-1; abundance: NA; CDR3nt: TGTGCCAGCTTCGGACCTTCGCTTCCAGAGACCCAGTACTTC; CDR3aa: CASFGPSLPETQYF
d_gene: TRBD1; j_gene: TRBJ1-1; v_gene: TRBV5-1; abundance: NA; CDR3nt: TGCGCCAGCAGCCCTACAGGGGCCCAATACACTGAAGCTTTCTTT; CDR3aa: CASSPTGAQYTEAFF
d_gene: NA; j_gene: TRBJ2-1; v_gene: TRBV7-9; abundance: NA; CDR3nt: TGTGCCAGCCAATACCGGGGCAGGGGATACAATGAGCAGTTCTTC; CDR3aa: CASQYRGRGYNEQFF
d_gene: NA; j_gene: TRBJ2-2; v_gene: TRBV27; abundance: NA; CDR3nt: TGTGCCAGCAGTTTGTCCCCCTCGAACACCGGGGAGCTGTTTTTT; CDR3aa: CASSLSPSNTGELFF
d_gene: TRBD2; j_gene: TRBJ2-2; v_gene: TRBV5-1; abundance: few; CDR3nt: TGCGCCAGCAGCCCTGGGGGGGCGAACACCGGGGAGCTGTTTTTT; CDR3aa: CASSPGGANTGELFF
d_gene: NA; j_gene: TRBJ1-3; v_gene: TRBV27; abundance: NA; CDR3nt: TGTGCCAGCAGATCTTACTCTGGAAACACCATATATTTT; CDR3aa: CASRSYSGNTIYF
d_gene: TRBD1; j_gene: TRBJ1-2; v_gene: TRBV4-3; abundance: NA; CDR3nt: TGCGCCAGCAGCCAAGGGGGGGGGACAGCCTATGGCTATGGCTACACCTTC; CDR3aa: CASSQGGGTAYGYGYTF
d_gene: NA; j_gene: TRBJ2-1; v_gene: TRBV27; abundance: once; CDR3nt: TGTGCCAGCAGTCCTGGGGCCCTCTCCTACAATGAGCAGTTCTTC; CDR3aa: CASSPGALSYNEQFF
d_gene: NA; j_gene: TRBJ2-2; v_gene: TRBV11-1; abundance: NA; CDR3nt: TGTGCCAGCAGCTCAAGGACGGTGAACACCGGGGAGCTGTTTTTT; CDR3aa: CASSSRTVNTGELFF
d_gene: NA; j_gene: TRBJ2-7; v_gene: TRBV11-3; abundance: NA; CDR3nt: TGTGCCAGCTCGGACAGAAATTACGAGCAGTACTTC; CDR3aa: CASSDRNYEQYF
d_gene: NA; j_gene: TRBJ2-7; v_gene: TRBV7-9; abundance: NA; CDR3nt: TGTGCCAGCAGCCCCACCGGGGATTCCTACGAGCAGTACTTC; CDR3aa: CASSPTGDSYEQYF
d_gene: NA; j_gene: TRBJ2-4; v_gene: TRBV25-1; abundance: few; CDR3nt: TGTGCCAGCAGTGAATATCCGGGGGAGGCAAAAAACATTCAGTACTTC; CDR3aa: CASSEYPGEAKNIQYF
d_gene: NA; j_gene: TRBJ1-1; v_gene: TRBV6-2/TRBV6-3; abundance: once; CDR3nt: TGTGCCAGCAGTTACTCCGCAGACTACACTGAAGCTTTCTTT; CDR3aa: CASSYSADYTEAFF
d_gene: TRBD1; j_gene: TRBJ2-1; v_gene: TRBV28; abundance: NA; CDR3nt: TGTGCCAGCAGGGGACAGGACTCCTACAATGAGCAGTTCTTC; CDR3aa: CASRGQDSYNEQFF
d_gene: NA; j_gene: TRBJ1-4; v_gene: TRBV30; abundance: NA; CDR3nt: TGTGCCTGGAGTTTGGGACCCTCCGGAAAACTGTTTTTT; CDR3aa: CAWSLGPSGKLFF
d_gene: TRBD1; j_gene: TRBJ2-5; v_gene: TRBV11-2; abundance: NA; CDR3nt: TGTGCCAGCAGCTTGGACCGGGACAGGGACCAAGAGACCCAGTACTTC; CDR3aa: CASSLDRDRDQETQYF
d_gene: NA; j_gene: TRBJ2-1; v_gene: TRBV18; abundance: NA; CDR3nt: TGTGCCAGCTCACCGTCCCTTGGTGAGCAGTTCTTC; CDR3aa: CASSPSLGEQFF
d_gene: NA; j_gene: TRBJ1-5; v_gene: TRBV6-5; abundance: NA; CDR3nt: TGTGCCAGCAGTCTGGACGGTCCTACCAATCAGCCCCAGCATTTT; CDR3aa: CASSLDGPTNQPQHF
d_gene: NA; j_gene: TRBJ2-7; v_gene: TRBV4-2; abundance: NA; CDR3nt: TGTGCCAGCAGCCGACACCCTCTTCGACTATACTACGAGCAGTACTTC; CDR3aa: CASSRHPLRLYYEQYF
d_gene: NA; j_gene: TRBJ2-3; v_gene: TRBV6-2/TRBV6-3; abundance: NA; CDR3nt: TGTGCCAGCAGTGGGGCTCAATCCGGTGGAGATACGCAGTATTTT; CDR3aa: CASSGAQSGGDTQYF